These 28 T cell receptor beta chains share one sample of origin, sequenced in a study of neurological immune-mediated disorders. A single record per CDR3 protein comes from TCRdb applying MiXCR to the 5' RACE reads. The sample has 50,000 to 55,000 distinct CDR3 sequences; under 13% are singletons. Sample: PBMCs. These receptors were obtained from a man in his 70s with HTLV-1-associated myelopathy (HAM/TSP).

This clonotype was recorded at least ten times. This CDR3 reads CASISNPLYNEQFF. The CDR3 DNA reads TGCGCCAGCATCTCTAACCCCCTTTACAATGAGCAGTTCTTC. This chain connects TRBV5-1 to TRBJ2-1; D is undetermined. The V gene's germline CDR1 is SGHRS and CDR2 YFSETQ. The length of the CDR3 is 14 residues. The V and J ends lost 6 bases and 4 bases respectively, with 14 bases between them.

This clonotype came up a few times. The CDR3 bases are TGTGCCAGCTCACCAAGCACACAATCCGGGTTTAACACCGGGGAGCTGTTTTTT. Residues: CASSPSTQSGFNTGELFF. The rearrangement links TRBV18 to TRBJ2-2; the D is unclear. The V end was cut by 2 bases, the J end by 2 bases, with 18 bases between. Germline V gives CDR1 KGHSH, CDR2 LQKENI. The CDR3 sequence is 18 residues long.

Worth noting for this clonotype: A much larger clone differs from this one at a single base, so this may be a read error. CDR3 in amino acids: CGAIHTSTDTQYF. DNA of the CDR3: TGCGGTGCTATACATACTAGCACAGATACGCAGTATTTT. The gene calls are TRBV20-1 and TRBJ2-3; D gene unclear. Germline V gives CDR1 DFQATT, CDR2 SNEGSKA (reference sequence). The CDR3 is 13 residues long.

This clonotype was recorded at least ten times. The CDR3 nucleotides are TGCGCCAGCAGCCAAATCCACCAGCCCAGATGGTATTTT. Its protein is CASSQIHQPRWYF. The rearrangement joins TRBV5-1 to TRBJ2-3; D is unresolved. Per the germline V gene, CDR1 is SGHRS and CDR2 is YFSETQ. The CDR3 runs 13 residues. V was pared by 4 bases and J by 14 bases, with 20 bases between.

In the case of this clonotype: This may arise from a read error, as a much more abundant clone is one base away. The J gene is TRBJ2-6, the V gene TRBV5-5, with D perhaps TRBD1 (6 bases). The CDR3 contains 15 residues. CDR1 and CDR2 from the germline V gene are SGHKS and YYEKEE (reference sequence). In DNA form, the CDR3 reads TGTGCCAGCAGCTTGTCAGGGGCTGGGGCCATCGTCCTGACTTTC. It is translated as CASSLSGAGAIVLTF. The entire variable domain, with the rest obtained from reference TRBV5-5 and TRBJ2-6, is as follows: DAGVTQSPTHLIKTRGQQVTLRCSPISGHKSVSWYQQVLGQGPQFIFQYYEKEERGRGNFPDRFSARQFPNYSSELNVNALLLGDSALYLCASSLSGAGAIVLTFGAGSRLTVL.

This clonotype showed up many times. The chain joins TRBV20-1 to TRBJ2-1; TRBD2 matches 7 bases. CDR1 DFQATT and CDR2 SNEGSKA come from the germline V gene (reference sequence). Trimming cost V 3 bases and J 6 bases; bases outside gene matches: 14. The CDR3 totals 16 residues. CDR3 nucleotide sequence: TGCAGTGCTAGGAGGGCTTCTGCGGGAGTCCCCAATGAGCAGTTCTTC. Translating gives CSARRASAGVPNEQFF.

This clonotype was recorded at least ten times. The V and J genes are TRBV28 and TRBJ1-2, with D perhaps matching TRBD1 (5 bases). Germline V gene sequence: CDR1 MDHEN, CDR2 SYDVKM. This CDR3 has 13 residues. V was pared by 6 bases and J by 3 bases, with 11 bases between. CDR3 protein: CASSLGLYYGYTF. In DNA, the CDR3 is TGTGCCAGCAGCCTGGGACTCTACTATGGCTACACCTTC.

Many counts were recorded for this clonotype. V gene TRBV28 combines with J gene TRBJ2-7; 7 bases line up with TRBD1. The CDR3 is made up of 14 amino acids. With V trimmed by 6 bases and J by 5 bases, 10 bases remained unmatched. Germline assignment: CDR1 MDHEN and CDR2 SYDVKM. CDR3 DNA: TGTGCCAGCAGCCAACAAGGGGGCGGCCACGAGCAGTACTTC. Encoded protein: CASSQQGGGHEQYF.

This clonotype was counted ten times or more. The chain recombines TRBV20-1 with TRBJ2-1; TRBD1 is a possible D gene (6 bases). The V end was cut by 0 bases, the J end by 6 bases, with 15 bases between. CDR3 length: 15 amino acids. Germline values: CDR1 DFQATT, CDR2 SNEGSKA (reference sequence). The CDR3 loop is CSARDGTHRVNEQFF. In DNA, the CDR3 is TGCAGTGCTAGAGATGGAACCCACAGGGTCAATGAGCAGTTCTTC.

Here the CDR3 DNA reads TGTGCCACCAGTGACCCCGGGACAGGGGAAAACTATGGCTACACCTTC. Amino acid sequence: CATSDPGTGENYGYTF. The J gene is TRBJ1-2, the V gene TRBV24-1; the match to TRBD1 covers 10 bases. Germline V gene sequence: CDR1 KGHDR, CDR2 SFDVKD. J lost 2 bases, V lost 4 bases, and 6 bases had no gene match. The length of the CDR3 is 16 residues.

This clonotype was seen repeatedly, ten times or more. The chain is built from TRBV12-3 or TRBV12-4 and TRBJ2-1; D possibly corresponds to TRBD1 (5 bases). This CDR3 has 12 amino acids. With 7 bases removed from V and 10 bases from J, the gap between germline ends came to 14 bases. The CDR3 sequence: CASTKTAWEQFF. CDR3 DNA: TGTGCCAGCACCAAGACAGCGTGGGAGCAGTTCTTC.

This clonotype was detected ten times or more. The chain uses TRBV7-6 and TRBJ1-6; D gene uncertain. This CDR3 region has 14 residues. Germline-derived CDR1 and CDR2 are SGHVS and FNYEAQ. Trimming took 2 bases from V and 4 from J, leaving 6 bases between them. CDR3 in DNA: TGTGCCAGCAGCTTACAGAATTATAATTCACCCCTCCACTTT. Its protein product is CASSLQNYNSPLHF. Looking up the rest from reference TRBV7-6 and TRBJ1-6 gives the full variable domain: GAGVSQSPRYKVTKRGQDVALRCDPISGHVSLYWYRQALGQGPEFLTYFNYEAQQDKSGLPNDRFSAERPEGSISTLTIQRTEQRDSAMYRCASSLQNYNSPLHFGNGTRLTVT.

This sequence joins TRBV6-4 and TRBJ2-2, with D uncertain. Germline CDR1 is MRHNA and CDR2 is SNTAGT. The CDR3 has 14 residues. The V and J ends lost 0 bases and 0 bases respectively, with 2 bases between them. This CDR3 reads CASSDSTNTGELFF. CDR3 sequence (DNA): TGTGCCAGCAGTGACTCCACGAACACCGGGGAGCTGTTTTTT.

In this sample, this clonotype turned up many times. This chain joins TRBV6-6 and TRBJ2-4, with 9 bases lining up with TRBD1. V lost 5 bases and J lost 8; bases outside the gene matches: 7. CDR1 is MNHNY and CDR2 is SVGAGI in the germline V gene (reference sequence). CDR3 length: 14 residues. The CDR3 loop is CASSRRTGEYIQYF. The CDR3 DNA sequence: TGTGCCAGCAGTCGTAGGACAGGGGAGTACATTCAGTACTTC.

This clonotype was recorded many times. The chain joins TRBV20-1 to TRBJ2-3, with 8 bases that match TRBD1. CDR1 and CDR2 (germline): DFQATT, SNEGSKA (reference sequence). The CDR3 has 14 residues. The ends lost 5 bases at V and 2 bases at J; junction bases unmatched: 6. DNA of the CDR3: TGCAGTGCTCAGACAGGGGACATCACAGATACGCAGTATTTT. Its protein is CSAQTGDITDTQYF.

This rearrangement joins TRBV12-5 to TRBJ2-1; 7 bases match TRBD1. V trimming: 6 bases; J trimming: 6 bases; junction bases outside the gene matches: 2. The CDR3 extends over 12 amino acids. Germline CDR1 is LGHNT and CDR2 is FRNRAP. The CDR3 DNA sequence: TGTGCTAGTGGACACAGGGGCAATGAGCAGTTCTTC. Protein product: CASGHRGNEQFF.

This clonotype has at least ten counts. V is TRBV28 and J is TRBJ1-2; no firm D call. Germline V gene data show CDR1 as MDHEN and CDR2 as SYDVKM. This CDR3 is 16 amino acids long. Trimming shortened V by 6 bases and J by 3 bases, and 20 bases separated the two germline ends. The DNA for the CDR3 is TGTGCCAGCAGGGAGATACGGGCCCGCGGCTACTATGGCTACACCTTC. The encoded protein is CASREIRARGYYGYTF.

This clonotype appeared a few times. The chain combines TRBV5-5 with TRBJ1-1; no definite D call. Trimming shortened V by 7 bases and J by 5 bases, and 18 bases separated the two germline ends. The CDR3 totals 14 residues. Per the germline V gene, CDR1 is SGHKS and CDR2 is YYEKEE (reference sequence). CDR3 coding DNA: TGTGCCAGCCGAGATCTAATGAGTTGGACTGAAGCTTTCTTT. Translation gives CASRDLMSWTEAFF.

This clonotype was seen repeatedly, ten times or more. The gene calls are TRBV24-1 and TRBJ2-2, with TRBD2 as a possible D gene (5 bases). Trimming removed 0 bases from V and 6 bases from J, with 10 bases in between. The germline V gene encodes CDR1 KGHDR and CDR2 SFDVKD. The CDR3 totals 15 residues. The CDR3 reads CATSDLRGNAGELFF. CDR3 in DNA: TGTGCCACCAGTGATTTGCGGGGAAACGCCGGGGAGCTGTTTTTT.

This clonotype was counted many times. The chain employs TRBV5-1 and TRBJ2-5, with 14 bases fitting TRBD2. This CDR3 contains 18 residues. The ends lost 5 bases at V and 5 bases at J; junction bases unmatched: 14. Germline V lookup: CDR1 SGHRS, CDR2 YFSETQ. The CDR3 reads CASSRLAGGPTSTETQYF. CDR3 nucleotides: TGCGCCAGCAGTCGACTAGCGGGAGGGCCAACCTCTACCGAGACCCAGTACTTC. The full variable domain, its missing parts supplied by reference TRBV5-1 and TRBJ2-5, is KAGVTQTPRYLIKTRGQQVTLSCSPISGHRSVSWYQQTPGQGLQFLFEYFSETQRNKGNFPGRFSGRQFSNSRSEMNVSTLELGDSALYLCASSRLAGGPTSTETQYFGPGTRLLVL.

This clonotype was detected ten times or more. The V gene is TRBV24-1, the J gene TRBJ2-1; TRBD2 matches 7 bases. CDR1 is KGHDR and CDR2 is SFDVKD in the germline V gene. With V trimmed by 0 bases and J by 12 bases, 10 bases remained unmatched. CDR3 length equals 15 residues. The CDR3 is CATSDLVKVGGRQFF. The CDR3 bases are TGTGCCACCAGTGATTTGGTCAAGGTTGGCGGGAGGCAGTTCTTC.

This clonotype was recorded at least ten times. The rearrangement joins TRBV11-2 to TRBJ2-2; D may be TRBD1 (6 bases). The CDR3 totals 14 residues. The germline gives CDR1 SGHAT, CDR2 FQNNGV. V was clipped by 5 bases and J by 4 bases, with 11 bases between them. The CDR3 sequence: CASSPWTVTGELFF. CDR3 nucleotides: TGTGCCAGCAGCCCATGGACAGTCACCGGGGAGCTGTTTTTT.

This clonotype has a count of ten or more. V gene TRBV7-3 combines with J gene TRBJ2-3; the match to TRBD2 covers 9 bases. The CDR3 runs to 18 residues. In germline, CDR1 is SGHTA, CDR2 FQGTGA. V was pared by 3 bases and J by 0 bases, with 10 bases of the junction left unmatched. The CDR3 region has the DNA TGTGCCAGCAGCTTGGTAGCGGGAGCCTTGGGAAGCACAGATACGCAGTATTTT. Encoded protein: CASSLVAGALGSTDTQYF.

This clonotype was seen repeatedly, ten times or more. The chain has TRBV29-1 and TRBJ2-7; 8 nucleotides line up with TRBD1. Germline V lookup: CDR1 SQVTM, CDR2 ANQGSEA. The CDR3 has 14 amino acids. With V trimmed by 4 bases and J by 4 bases, 9 bases remained unmatched. The DNA for the CDR3 is TGCAGCGTTGTCGTGCAGGGGGCTCGGTACGAGCAGTACTTC. Residues: CSVVVQGARYEQYF.

This clonotype was detected many times. This chain uses TRBV11-1 with TRBJ2-1; D unclear. The germline gives CDR1 SGHAT, CDR2 FQDESV (reference sequence). The CDR3 loop spans 15 amino acids. V lost 2 bases and J 2 bases, leaving 10 bases between the germline ends. CDR3 DNA sequence: TGTGCCAGCAGCTTAAGACCCGCCCCCTACAATGAGCAGTTCTTC. Protein product: CASSLRPAPYNEQFF.

This clonotype appeared many times. A much larger clonotype is one base distant, so this may be a read error. CDR3 sequence (DNA): TGCGCCAGCAGCTTGTCACGGTACCAAGAGACCCAGTACTTC. It yields the protein CASSLSRYQETQYF. The V gene is TRBV5-1, the J gene TRBJ2-5; D call uncertain. The length of the CDR3 is 14 residues. Trimming shortened V by 1 base and J by 0 bases, and 7 bases separated the two germline ends. The germline gives CDR1 SGHRS, CDR2 YFSETQ.

This clonotype appeared many times. This rearrangement joins TRBV5-6 to TRBJ2-3; no reliable D call. Trimming left V 4 bases short and J 3 bases short, with 3 bases between. Germline CDR1 SGHDT, CDR2 YYEEEE. This CDR3 has 11 residues. The CDR3: CASSTTDTQYF. The DNA of the CDR3 is TGTGCCAGCAGCACGACAGATACGCAGTATTTT.

This clonotype was picked up many times. The genes are TRBV20-1 and TRBJ2-3; 7 bases fit TRBD1. Germline CDR1 reads DFQATT; CDR2 reads SNEGSKA (reference sequence). Losses at the gene ends were 7 bases for V and 0 bases for J; bases not matched to a gene: 10. The CDR3 has 15 residues. CDR3 protein: CSVLSAQGSTDTQYF. The CDR3 nucleotides are TGCAGTGTACTCTCTGCACAGGGGAGCACAGATACGCAGTATTTT.